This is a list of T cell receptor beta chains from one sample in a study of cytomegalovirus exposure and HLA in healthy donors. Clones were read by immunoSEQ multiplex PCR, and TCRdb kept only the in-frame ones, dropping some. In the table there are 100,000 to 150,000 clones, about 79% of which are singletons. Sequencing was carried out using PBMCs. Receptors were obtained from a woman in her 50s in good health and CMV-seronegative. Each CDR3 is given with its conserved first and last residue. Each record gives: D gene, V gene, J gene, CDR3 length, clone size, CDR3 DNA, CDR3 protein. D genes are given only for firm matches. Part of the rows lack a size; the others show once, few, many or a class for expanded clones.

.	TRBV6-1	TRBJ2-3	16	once	TGTGCCAGCAGTGAATATGGCGGCCGGGGTGGAGATACGCAGTATTTT	CASSEYGGRGGDTQYF
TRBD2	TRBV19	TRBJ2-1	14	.	TGTGCCAGTAGTCCGGGACTAGCGGGAGAAGAGCAGTTCTTC	CASSPGLAGEEQFF
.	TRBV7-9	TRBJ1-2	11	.	TGTGCCAGCAGCTTACGGGATCGCTACACCTTC	CASSLRDRYTF
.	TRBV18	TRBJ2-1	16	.	TGTGCCAGCTCACCAGGGAGCGACCCCTCCTACAATGAGCAGTTCTTC	CASSPGSDPSYNEQFF
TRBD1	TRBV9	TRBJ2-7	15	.	TGTGCCAGCAGCACCTGGCCGGGACAGGGGGGCGAGCAGTACTTC	CASSTWPGQGGEQYF
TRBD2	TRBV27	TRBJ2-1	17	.	TGTGCCAGCCGGGGGACTAGCGGGAGATTAGAGCTCAATGAGCAGTTCTTC	CASRGTSGRLELNEQFF
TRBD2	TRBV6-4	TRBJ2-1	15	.	TGTGCCAGCAGTGGCGGGACTAGAGGCTTCAATGAGCAGTTCTTC	CASSGGTRGFNEQFF
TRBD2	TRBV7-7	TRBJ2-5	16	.	TGTGCTAGCAGCTTAGACCGGGTTAGCGGGACAGAGACCCAGTACTTC	CASSLDRVSGTETQYF
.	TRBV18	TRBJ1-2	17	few	TGTGCCAGCTCACCACCGTTGGAGGGCAGAGCTAACTATGGCTACACCTTC	CASSPPLEGRANYGYTF
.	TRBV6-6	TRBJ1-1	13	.	TGTGCCAGCAGACAGGGAATGAACACTGAAGCTTTCTTT	CASRQGMNTEAFF
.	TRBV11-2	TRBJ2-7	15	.	TGTGCCAGCAGCTTAGGGCGGGCAGAAACCTACGAGCAGTACTTC	CASSLGRAETYEQYF
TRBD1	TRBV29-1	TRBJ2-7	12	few	TGCAGCGTGGGGACAGCCTCCTACGAGCAGTACTTC	CSVGTASYEQYF
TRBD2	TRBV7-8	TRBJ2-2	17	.	TGTGCCAGCAGCATTGGACTAGCGGCAATAAACACCGGGGAGCTGTTTTTT	CASSIGLAAINTGELFF
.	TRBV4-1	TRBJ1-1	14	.	TGCGCCAGCAGCCAATCACTCATGAACACTGAAGCTTTCTTT	CASSQSLMNTEAFF
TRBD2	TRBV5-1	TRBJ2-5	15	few	TGCGCCAGCAGCTTAGCGGGAGGAGACCAAGAGACCCAGTACTTC	CASSLAGGDQETQYF
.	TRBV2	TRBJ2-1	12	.	TGTGCCAGCAGACCCGAGGAGAATGAGCACATCTTC	CASRPEENEHIF
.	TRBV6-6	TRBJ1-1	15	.	TGTGCCAGCAGCCCCGCGGGGGGTAGGAGGACTGAAGCTTTCTTT	CASSPAGGRRTEAFF
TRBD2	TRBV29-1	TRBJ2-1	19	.	TGCAGCGTTAGAAAGGAGAGCGGCTTTATGGGACTACAGAACAATGAGCAGTTCTTC	CSVRKESGFMGLQNNEQFF
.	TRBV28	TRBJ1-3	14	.	TGTGCCAGCAGTTTGGCAGGCTCTGGAAACACCATATATTTT	CASSLAGSGNTIYF
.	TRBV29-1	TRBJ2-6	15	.	TGCAGCGTGCCAGTCGACAGCTCTGGGGCCAACGTCCTGACTTTC	CSVPVDSSGANVLTF
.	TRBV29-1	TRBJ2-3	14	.	TGCAGCGGGGCCGGACTTCTTAACACAGATACGCAGTATTTT	CSGAGLLNTDTQYF
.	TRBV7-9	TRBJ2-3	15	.	TGTGCCAGCAGCTTAGTCCCCCCCAACACAGATACGCAGTATTTT	CASSLVPPNTDTQYF
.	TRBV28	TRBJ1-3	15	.	TGTGCCAGCAGTCCCGGGACACTCTCTGGAAACACCATATATTTT	CASSPGTLSGNTIYF
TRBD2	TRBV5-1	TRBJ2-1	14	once	TGCGCCAGCAGCTTGGGTCTAGCGGGAGGGGAGCAGTTCTTC	CASSLGLAGGEQFF
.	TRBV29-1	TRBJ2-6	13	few	TGCAGCGTTGGTTCTAACGGGGCCAACGTCCTGACTTTC	CSVGSNGANVLTF
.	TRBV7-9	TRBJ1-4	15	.	TGTTCCAGCAGCCCCCGGTTCGCAACTAATGAAAAACTGTTTTTT	CSSSPRFATNEKLFF
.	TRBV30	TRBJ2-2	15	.	TGTGCCTGGACTAGAGAGGGTACGAACACCGGGGAGCTGTTTTTT	CAWTREGTNTGELFF
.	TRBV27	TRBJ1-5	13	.	TGTGCCAGCAGCGGACAGCACAATCAGCCCCAGCATTTT	CASSGQHNQPQHF
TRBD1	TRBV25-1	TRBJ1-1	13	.	TGTGCCAGCAAGGGACAGACCTTCACTGAAGCTTTCTTT	CASKGQTFTEAFF
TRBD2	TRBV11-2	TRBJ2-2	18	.	TGTGCCAGCAGCTTAGATCGGAGTAGCGGGACCCGGACCGGGGAGCTGTTTTTT	CASSLDRSSGTRTGELFF
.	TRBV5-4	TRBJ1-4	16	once	TGTGCCAGCAGCTTGGGGGGGGGCGTCCCTAATGAAAAACTGTTTTTT	CASSLGGGVPNEKLFF
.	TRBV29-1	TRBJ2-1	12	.	TGCAGCGTTGCTCGGGGGGCCCATGAGCAGTTCTTC	CSVARGAHEQFF
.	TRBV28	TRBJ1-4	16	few	TGTGCCAGCAGGCCAGAAGGTGAGGGCAGTGGTGAAAAACTGTTTTTT	CASRPEGEGSGEKLFF
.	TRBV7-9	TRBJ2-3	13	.	TGTGCCAGCAGCTTAGTGACGGAGGATACGCAGTATTTT	CASSLVTEDTQYF
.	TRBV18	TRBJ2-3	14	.	TGTGCCAGCTCACCACCCGTAGGGGTGGATACGCAGTATTTT	CASSPPVGVDTQYF
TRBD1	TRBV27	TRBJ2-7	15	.	TGTGCCAGCAGGCCAGGGGACAGGGTTGAGTACGAGCAGTACTTC	CASRPGDRVEYEQYF
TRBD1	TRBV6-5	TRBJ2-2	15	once	TGTGCCAGCAGGTCCGGGACAGGGGTAACCGGGGAGCTGTTTTTT	CASRSGTGVTGELFF
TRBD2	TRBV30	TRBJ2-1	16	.	TGTGCCTGGAGCCCCAAGGGTAGCGGGAGATCGCATGAGCAGTTCTTC	CAWSPKGSGRSHEQFF
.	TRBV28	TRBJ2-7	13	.	TGTGCCAGCGGACCCGCCGGGGCCTACGAGCAGTACTTC	CASGPAGAYEQYF
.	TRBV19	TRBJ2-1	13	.	TGTGCCAGTAGTATTGCGGAGGTCAATGAGCAGTTCTTC	CASSIAEVNEQFF
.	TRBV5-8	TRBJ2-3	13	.	TGTGCCAGCACCCCAGGGCTGCCGGATACGCAGTATTTT	CASTPGLPDTQYF
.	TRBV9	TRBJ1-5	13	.	TGTGCCAGCAGCGCACAGGGTGGTCAGCCCCAGCATTTT	CASSAQGGQPQHF
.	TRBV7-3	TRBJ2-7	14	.	TGTGCCAGCAGCTTAACTCCGGTACCTTACGAGCAGTACTTC	CASSLTPVPYEQYF
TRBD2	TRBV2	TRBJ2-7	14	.	TGTGCCAGCACACTAGCGGGAGGATCCTACGAGCAGTACTTC	CASTLAGGSYEQYF
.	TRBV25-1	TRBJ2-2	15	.	TGTGCCAGCAGTGACCCTCAGGGGAGCACCGGGGAGCTGTTTTTT	CASSDPQGSTGELFF
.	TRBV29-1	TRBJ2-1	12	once	TGCAGCGTTGAACCACAAAGCAATGAGCAGTTCTTC	CSVEPQSNEQFF
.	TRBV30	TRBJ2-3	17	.	TGTGCCTGGAGTGTACTGGAAACGACCTGGGGCGCAGATACGCAGTATTTT	CAWSVLETTWGADTQYF
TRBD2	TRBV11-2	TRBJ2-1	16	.	TGTGCCAGCAGGCTCCTCCGCGGGAGGACGAACAATGAGCAGTTCTTC	CASRLLRGRTNNEQFF
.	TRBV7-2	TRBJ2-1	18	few	TGTGCCAGCAGCCCCGCCGGGTCCCCCTCCTTAAAGTACAATGAGCAGTTCTTC	CASSPAGSPSLKYNEQFF
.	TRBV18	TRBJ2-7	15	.	TGTGCCAGCTCACCGGAACTTAGGGGGTCCTACGAGCAGTACTTC	CASSPELRGSYEQYF
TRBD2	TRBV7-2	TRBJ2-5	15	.	TGTGCCAGCAGCTTAGCTAGCGGGAGAGGCGAGACCCAGTACTTC	CASSLASGRGETQYF
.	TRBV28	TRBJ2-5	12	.	TGTGCCAGCAGTTTATCCCAGAGGGAGCAGTACTTC	CASSLSQREQYF
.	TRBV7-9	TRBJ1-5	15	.	TGTTCCAGCAGTTCAAGCAGGGAAGGGCGACAGCCCCAGCATTTT	CSSSSSREGRQPQHF
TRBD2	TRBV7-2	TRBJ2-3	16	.	TGTGCCAGCAGCGCGTCCGGGACTAGGTCCACAGATACGCAGTATTTT	CASSASGTRSTDTQYF
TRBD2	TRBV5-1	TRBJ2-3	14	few	TGCGCCAGCAGCTACCTAGCGGGCACAGATACGCAGTATTTT	CASSYLAGTDTQYF
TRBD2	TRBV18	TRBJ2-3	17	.	TGTGCCAGCTCACTCTTACCGACTAGCGGGAGTTCAGATACGCAGTATTTT	CASSLLPTSGSSDTQYF
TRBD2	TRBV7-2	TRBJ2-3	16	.	TGTGCCAGCAGCTTGGGACTAGCGGGCGTCACAGATACGCAGTATTTT	CASSLGLAGVTDTQYF
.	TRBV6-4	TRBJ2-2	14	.	TGTGCCAGCAGTGACTTGGCAACCACCGGGGAGCTGTTTTTT	CASSDLATTGELFF
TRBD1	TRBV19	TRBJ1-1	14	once	TGTGCCAGTAGTGACAGGGGGAGACACACTGAAGCTTTCTTT	CASSDRGRHTEAFF
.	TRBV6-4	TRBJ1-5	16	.	TGTGCCAGCACATCGGGGGGAAGCTATAGCAATCAGCCCCAGCATTTT	CASTSGGSYSNQPQHF